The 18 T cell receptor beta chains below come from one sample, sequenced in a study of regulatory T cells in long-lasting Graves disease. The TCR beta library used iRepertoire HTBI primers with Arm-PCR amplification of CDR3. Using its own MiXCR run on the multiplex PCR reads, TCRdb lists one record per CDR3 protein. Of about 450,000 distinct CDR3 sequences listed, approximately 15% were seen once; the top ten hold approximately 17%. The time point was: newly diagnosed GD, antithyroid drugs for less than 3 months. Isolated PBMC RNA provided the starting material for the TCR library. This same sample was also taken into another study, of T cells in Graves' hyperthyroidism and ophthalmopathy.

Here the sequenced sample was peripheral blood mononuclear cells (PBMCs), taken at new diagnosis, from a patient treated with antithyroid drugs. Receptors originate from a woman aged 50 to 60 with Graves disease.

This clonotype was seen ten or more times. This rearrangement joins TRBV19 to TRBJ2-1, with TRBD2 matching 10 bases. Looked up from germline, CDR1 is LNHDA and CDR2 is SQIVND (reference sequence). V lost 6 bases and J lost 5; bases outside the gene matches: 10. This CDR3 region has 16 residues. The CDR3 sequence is CASSNPSGRANNEQFF. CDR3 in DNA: TGTGCCAGTAGCAACCCTAGCGGGAGAGCAAACAATGAGCAGTTCTTC. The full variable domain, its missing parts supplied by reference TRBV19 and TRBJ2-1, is DGGITQSPKYLFRKEGQNVTLSCEQNLNHDAMYWYRQDPGQGLRLIYYSQIVNDFQKGDIAEGYSVSREKKESFPLTVTSAQKNPTAFYLCASSNPSGRANNEQFFGPGTRLTVL.

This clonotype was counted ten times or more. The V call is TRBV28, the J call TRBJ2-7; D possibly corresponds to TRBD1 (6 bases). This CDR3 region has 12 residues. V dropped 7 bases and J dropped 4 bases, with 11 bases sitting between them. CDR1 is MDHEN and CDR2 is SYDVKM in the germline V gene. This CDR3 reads CASKDSLYEQYF. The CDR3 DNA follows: TGTGCCAGCAAGGACAGCCTTTACGAGCAGTACTTC. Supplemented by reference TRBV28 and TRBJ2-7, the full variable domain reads DVKVTQSSRYLVKRTGEKVFLECVQDMDHENMFWYRQDPGLGLRLIYFSYDVKMKEKGDIPEGYSVSREKKERFSLILESASTNQTSMYLCASKDSLYEQYFGPGTRLTVT.

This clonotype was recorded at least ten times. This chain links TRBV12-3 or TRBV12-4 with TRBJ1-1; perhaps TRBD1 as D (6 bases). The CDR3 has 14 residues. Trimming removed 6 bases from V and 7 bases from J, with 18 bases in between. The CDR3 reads CASSRETGAIEAFF. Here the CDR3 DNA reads TGTGCCAGCAGCCGAGAGACAGGTGCAATTGAAGCTTTCTTT.

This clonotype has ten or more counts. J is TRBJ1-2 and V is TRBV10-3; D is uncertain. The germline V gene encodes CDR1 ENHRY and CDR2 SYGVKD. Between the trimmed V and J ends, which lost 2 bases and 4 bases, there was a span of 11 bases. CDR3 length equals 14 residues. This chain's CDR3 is CAISEGDFFYGYTF. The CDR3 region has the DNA TGTGCCATCAGTGAGGGCGATTTTTTCTATGGCTACACCTTC.

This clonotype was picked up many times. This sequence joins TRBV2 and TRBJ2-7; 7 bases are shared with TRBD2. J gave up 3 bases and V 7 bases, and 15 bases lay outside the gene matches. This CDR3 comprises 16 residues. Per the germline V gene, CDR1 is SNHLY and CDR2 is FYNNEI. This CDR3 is CASKEAAGVIIYEQYF. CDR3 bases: TGTGCCAGCAAAGAAGCGGCGGGAGTTATAATCTACGAGCAGTACTTC.

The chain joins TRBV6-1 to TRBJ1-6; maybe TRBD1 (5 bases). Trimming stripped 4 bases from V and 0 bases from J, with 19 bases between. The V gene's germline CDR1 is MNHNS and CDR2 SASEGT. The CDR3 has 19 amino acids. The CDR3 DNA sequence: TGTGCCAGCAGTGCGCCGGGCGGGGGTGGCGGCTCCTATAATTCACCCCTCCACTTT. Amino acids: CASSAPGGGGGSYNSPLHF.

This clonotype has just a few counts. The CDR3 DNA reads TGTGCCATCACCGCCGACAGGGCTCAGCCCCAGCATTTT. Its translation: CAITADRAQPQHF. This chain uses TRBV10-3 with TRBJ1-5; 7 bases agree with TRBD1. J gave up 6 bases and V 7 bases, and 6 bases lay outside the gene matches. This CDR3 spans 13 amino acids. Germline CDR1 ENHRY, CDR2 SYGVKD.

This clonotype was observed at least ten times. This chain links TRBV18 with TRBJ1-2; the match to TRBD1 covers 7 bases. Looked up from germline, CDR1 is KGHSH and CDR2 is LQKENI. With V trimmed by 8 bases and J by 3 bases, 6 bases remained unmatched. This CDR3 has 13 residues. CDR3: CASSPGTDYGYTF. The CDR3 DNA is TGTGCCAGCAGCCCTGGGACAGACTATGGCTACACCTTC.

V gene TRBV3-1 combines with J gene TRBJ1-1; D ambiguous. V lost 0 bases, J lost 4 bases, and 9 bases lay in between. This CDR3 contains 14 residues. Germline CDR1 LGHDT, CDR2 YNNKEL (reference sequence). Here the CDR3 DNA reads TGTGCCAGCAGCCAAGACAATTGGTCCACTGAAGCTTTCTTT. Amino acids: CASSQDNWSTEAFF. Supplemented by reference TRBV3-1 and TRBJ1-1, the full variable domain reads DTAVSQTPKYLVTQMGNDKSIKCEQNLGHDTMYWYKQDSKKFLKIMFSYNNKELIINETVPNRFSPKSPDKAHLNLHINSLELGDSAVYFCASSQDNWSTEAFFGQGTRLTVV.

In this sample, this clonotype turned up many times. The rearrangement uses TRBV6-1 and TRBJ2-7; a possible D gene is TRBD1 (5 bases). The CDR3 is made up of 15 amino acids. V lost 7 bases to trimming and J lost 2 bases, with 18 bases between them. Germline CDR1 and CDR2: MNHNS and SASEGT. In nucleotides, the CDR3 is TGTGCCAGCAAGCGCGCTGGGGCCGCTACCTACGAGCAGTACTTC. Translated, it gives CASKRAGAATYEQYF.

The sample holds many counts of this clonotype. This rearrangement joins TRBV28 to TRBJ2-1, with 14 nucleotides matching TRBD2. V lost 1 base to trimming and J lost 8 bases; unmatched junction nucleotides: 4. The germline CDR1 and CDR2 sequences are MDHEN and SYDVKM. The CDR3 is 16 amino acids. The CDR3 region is CASSLSGTSGSHEQFF. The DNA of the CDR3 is TGTGCCAGCAGTTTATCGGGGACTAGCGGGAGCCATGAGCAGTTCTTC.

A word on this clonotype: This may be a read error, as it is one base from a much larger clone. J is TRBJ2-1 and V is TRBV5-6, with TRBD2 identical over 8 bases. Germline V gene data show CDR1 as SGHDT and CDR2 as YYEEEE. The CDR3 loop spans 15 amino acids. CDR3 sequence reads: CASTLGGRTDNEQLF. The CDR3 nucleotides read TGTGCCAGCACCTTGGGCGGGAGGACAGACAATGAGCAGTTGTTC.

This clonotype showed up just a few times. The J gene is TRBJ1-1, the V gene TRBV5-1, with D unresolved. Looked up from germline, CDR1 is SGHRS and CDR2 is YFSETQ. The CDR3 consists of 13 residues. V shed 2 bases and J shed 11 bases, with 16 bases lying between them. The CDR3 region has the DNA TGCGCCAGCAGCTTTGATGTGGACGATGGGGCTTTCTTT. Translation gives CASSFDVDDGAFF.

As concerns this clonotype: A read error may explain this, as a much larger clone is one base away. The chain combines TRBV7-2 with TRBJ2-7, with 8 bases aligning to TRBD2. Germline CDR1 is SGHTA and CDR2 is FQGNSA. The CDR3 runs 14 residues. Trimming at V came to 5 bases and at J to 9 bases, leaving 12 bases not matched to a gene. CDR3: CASSDTGTRNGQYF. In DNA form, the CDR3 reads TGTGCCAGCAGCGATACCGGGACTAGAAACGGGCAGTACTTC.

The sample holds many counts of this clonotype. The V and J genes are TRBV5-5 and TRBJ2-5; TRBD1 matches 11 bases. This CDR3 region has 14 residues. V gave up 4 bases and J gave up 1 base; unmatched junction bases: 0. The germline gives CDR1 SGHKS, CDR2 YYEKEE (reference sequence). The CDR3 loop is CASSGTGGQETQYF. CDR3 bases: TGTGCCAGCAGCGGGACAGGGGGCCAAGAGACCCAGTACTTC.

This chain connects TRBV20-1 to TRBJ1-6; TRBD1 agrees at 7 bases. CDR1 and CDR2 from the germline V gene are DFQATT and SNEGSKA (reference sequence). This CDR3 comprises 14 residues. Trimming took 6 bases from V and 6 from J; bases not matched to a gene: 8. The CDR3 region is CSALRGRGNSPLHF. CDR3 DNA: TGCAGTGCACTAAGGGGGCGCGGTAATTCACCCCTCCACTTT.

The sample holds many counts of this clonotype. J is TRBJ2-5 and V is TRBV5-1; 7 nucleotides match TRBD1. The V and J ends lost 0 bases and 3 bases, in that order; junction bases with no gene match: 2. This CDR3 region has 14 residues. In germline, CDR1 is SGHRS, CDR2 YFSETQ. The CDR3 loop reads CASSLDRGKETQYF. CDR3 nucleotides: TGCGCCAGCAGCTTGGACAGGGGTAAAGAGACCCAGTACTTC.

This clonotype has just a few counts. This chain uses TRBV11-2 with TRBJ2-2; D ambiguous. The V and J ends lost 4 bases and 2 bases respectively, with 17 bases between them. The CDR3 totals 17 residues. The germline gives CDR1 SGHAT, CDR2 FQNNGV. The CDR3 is CASSSLDPVLNTGELFF. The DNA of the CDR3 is TGTGCCAGCAGCTCCCTGGACCCGGTACTAAACACCGGGGAGCTGTTTTTT.